The rows below give T cell receptor beta chains drawn from one sample of a study of T cell responses to AZD1222 COVID-19 vaccine. TCRdb keeps only in-frame clones here, not all; method: immunoSEQ multiplex PCR. The sample lists approximately 110,000 clones, more than 75% seen once, with 5% in the top ten. This sample comprised peripheral blood, obtained on day 0 of AZD1222 vaccination. These TCRs come from an adult in good health. CDR3s include the opening cysteine and the closing phenylalanine or tryptophan. The D gene is left open where the match is weak. Clone size is shown for a subset of rows, as once, few, many or a class of expanded clone.

TRBV7-9	.	.	TRBJ1-2	TGTGCCAGCAGCTTAGAAAAAGGGGCCAATGGCTACACCTTC	CASSLEKGANGYTF
TRBV6-6	.	.	TRBJ2-7	TGTGCCAGCAGCCCGGCCGGGACACTATCCTACGAGCAGTACTTC	CASSPAGTLSYEQYF
TRBV7-9	.	few	TRBJ1-2	TGTGCCAGCAGCTTAGGACCGGCGGAGATCTATGGCTACACCTTC	CASSLGPAEIYGYTF
TRBV3-1/TRBV3-2	.	.	TRBJ2-5	TGTGCCAGCAGCCAAGAAGCGCGCGGGTGGGAAGAGACCCAGTACTTC	CASSQEARGWEETQYF
TRBV5-1	TRBD2	once	TRBJ2-3	TGCGCCAGCAGCTTGACTAGCGGGAGCACAGATACGCAGTATTTT	CASSLTSGSTDTQYF
TRBV2	TRBD2	.	TRBJ2-1	TGTGCCAGCAGTGGGGAGCGGGGGGGCGTTACTGAGCAGTTCTTC	CASSGERGGVTEQFF
TRBV7-9	TRBD1	.	TRBJ2-2	TGTGCCAGCAGCTTAGCGGGGACAGGGTACACCGGGGAGCTGTTTTTT	CASSLAGTGYTGELFF
TRBV27	.	.	TRBJ1-5	TGTGCCAGCAGGCCTGGGGGGGGGAATCAGCCCCAGCATTTT	CASRPGGGNQPQHF
TRBV18	.	.	TRBJ1-6	TGTGCCAGCTGCACAGGGAATTCACCCCTCCACTTT	CASCTGNSPLHF
TRBV6-5	.	few	TRBJ1-1	TGTGCCAGCAGTTACTTGGGGGTTCAAAGCACTGAAGCTTTCTTT	CASSYLGVQSTEAFF
TRBV5-1	.	.	TRBJ2-2	TGCGCCAGCAGCTTGGCGTCAGCCTTGACCGGGGAGCTGTTTTTT	CASSLASALTGELFF
TRBV19	.	.	TRBJ1-1	TGTGCCAGTAGTCCTACGGCAAACACTGAAGCTTTCTTT	CASSPTANTEAFF
TRBV4-3	TRBD2	.	TRBJ2-3	TGCGCCAGCAGCCAAGATCAAGCGGGGGGGCCAATAGATACGCAGTATTTT	CASSQDQAGGPIDTQYF
TRBV19	.	.	TRBJ2-2	TGTGCCAGTAATGACTACACCGGGGAGCTGTTTTTT	CASNDYTGELFF
TRBV12-5	TRBD1	.	TRBJ1-5	TGTGCTAGTGGCAGGACAGGGGTCCAGCCCCAGCATTTT	CASGRTGVQPQHF
TRBV2	.	once	TRBJ2-7	TGTGCCAGCAGTGCGGGGTGGGGTAACTACGAGCAGTACTTC	CASSAGWGNYEQYF
TRBV27	.	.	TRBJ1-3	TGTGCCAGCATGGGGACCCCAGGAAACACCATATATTTT	CASMGTPGNTIYF
TRBV2	.	.	TRBJ1-1	TGTGCCAGCGCAATGGACAGTAACACTGAAGCTTTCTTT	CASAMDSNTEAFF
TRBV10-3	.	.	TRBJ1-6	TGTGCCATCAGTGAACAGGGAAGCGACTCACCCCTCCACTTT	CAISEQGSDSPLHF
TRBV5-1	.	.	TRBJ1-1	TGCGCCAGCAGCTTGGACGGCGGGGCACAGAACACTGAAGCTTTCTTT	CASSLDGGAQNTEAFF
TRBV2	.	.	TRBJ1-5	TGTGCCAGCAGTGCTTGGCAGGTCAATCAGCCCCAGCATTTT	CASSAWQVNQPQHF
TRBV7-2	TRBD2	.	TRBJ2-3	TGTGCCAGCAGCTTACTCGGGGGGGACAGCACAGATACGCAGTATTTT	CASSLLGGDSTDTQYF
TRBV6-5	.	.	TRBJ1-2	TGTGCCAGCAGGCGGGGCGTTGGCAGCTATGGCTACACCTTC	CASRRGVGSYGYTF
TRBV6-1	.	.	TRBJ2-7	.	CASSEVGQGATMGHF
TRBV6-5	.	.	TRBJ1-1	TGTGCCAGCAGTGACTCCGGACAGTTGAACACTGAAGCTTTCTTT	CASSDSGQLNTEAFF
TRBV7-9	.	.	TRBJ1-2	TGTGCCAGCAGCTCCTCCGGGGGCGAGTACCGCTACACCTTC	CASSSSGGEYRYTF
TRBV6-5	TRBD2	.	TRBJ2-1	TGTGCCAGCAGTCCTAGCGGGGGGGCGTACAATGAGCAGTTCTTC	CASSPSGGAYNEQFF
TRBV6-2/TRBV6-3	TRBD1	.	TRBJ2-1	TGTGCCAGCAGTTTGACAGGGGGTGAGCAGTTCTTC	CASSLTGGEQFF
TRBV5-4	.	.	TRBJ2-2	TGTGCCAGCAGCTTGGAACAGGCGGTCACCGGGGAGCTGTTTTTT	CASSLEQAVTGELFF
TRBV5-5	.	.	TRBJ2-1	TGTGCCAGCAGCTTGGGGACCGCACTTAACTACAATGAGCAGTTCTTC	CASSLGTALNYNEQFF
TRBV18	.	.	TRBJ1-5	TGTGCCAGCTCACCTGTGGGGGGGAATCAGCCCCAGCATTTT	CASSPVGGNQPQHF
TRBV7-2	.	.	TRBJ2-1	TGTGCCAGCAGCTTGATGCGCCACTCCGGTGAGCAGTTCTTC	CASSLMRHSGEQFF
TRBV7-2	.	.	TRBJ1-4	TGTGCCAGCAGCTTAGTGTTTAATGAAAAACTGTTTTTT	CASSLVFNEKLFF
TRBV2	TRBD1	.	TRBJ2-2	TGTGCCAGCCGAAAGGACAGGGGGTCCACCGGGGAGCTGTTTTTT	CASRKDRGSTGELFF
TRBV13	TRBD1	.	TRBJ2-7	TGTGCCAGCAGCTTAGGCCCGGGGACAGGGGCTTACGAGCAGTACTTC	CASSLGPGTGAYEQYF
TRBV19	.	.	TRBJ1-5	TGTGCCAGTAGTATAGCTTCGAGGGGCGGTCAGCCCCAGCATTTT	CASSIASRGGQPQHF
TRBV10-3	.	.	TRBJ2-7	TGTGCCATCAGTGAGGGGGGGCCCTACGAGCAGTACTTC	CAISEGGPYEQYF
TRBV2	TRBD2	.	TRBJ2-3	TGTGCCAGCAGTAGCGGGGGGGCAGATACGCAGTATTTT	CASSSGGADTQYF
TRBV15	.	.	TRBJ1-2	TGTGCCACCAGCAGAGACCGGGAGGACTATGGCTACACCTTC	CATSRDREDYGYTF
TRBV7-9	.	.	TRBJ1-1	TGTGCCAGCATCAGGGCGAACACTGAAGCTTTCTTT	CASIRANTEAFF
TRBV6-5	.	.	TRBJ1-1	TGTGCCAGCAGGAGGGCCCCGGGAAAAGCTTTCTTT	CASRRAPGKAFF
TRBV28	.	.	TRBJ1-1	TGTGCCAGCCAAGAGAACACTGAAGCTTTCTTT	CASQENTEAFF
TRBV4-2	.	.	TRBJ1-1	TGTGCCAGCAGCCAAGCACCTGGGGGGAACACTGAAGCTTTCTTT	CASSQAPGGNTEAFF
TRBV9	.	.	TRBJ1-4	TGTGCCAGCAGCGGCGGGGAAGAAAAACTGTTTTTT	CASSGGEEKLFF
TRBV7-2	TRBD1	.	TRBJ2-3	TGTGCCAGCAGCCTACAGGGGGTGAACACAGATACGCAGTATTTT	CASSLQGVNTDTQYF
TRBV7-2	TRBD1	few	TRBJ1-2	TGTGCCAGCAGCTATAACAGGGGGCCCCTATATGGCTACACCTTC	CASSYNRGPLYGYTF
TRBV6-2/TRBV6-3	.	.	TRBJ1-5	TGTGCCAGCAGTTACTCCCCAGGAGGCGGTCAGCCCCAGCATTTT	CASSYSPGGGQPQHF
TRBV7-9	TRBD1	.	TRBJ1-3	TGTGCCAGCAGCGGGACCGGGACAGCTGGAAACACCATATATTTT	CASSGTGTAGNTIYF